These 21 T cell receptor beta chains share one sample of origin, sequenced in a study of blood T cell repertoires in COVID-19. The table came from immunoSEQ multiplex PCR; TCRdb's copy has only in-frame clones and leaves some out. The sample has about 390,000 clones; 87% are singletons. What was sequenced was peripheral blood. These receptors were obtained from a woman in her fifties or sixties with COVID-19, enrolled during active disease.

The gene calls are TRBV18 and TRBJ1-2; no reliable D call. The CDR3 has 16 residues. V lost 6 bases and J lost 4, with 21 bases in between. Germline V lookup: CDR1 KGHSH, CDR2 LQKENI. The CDR3 reads CASSQTPEGLGYGYTF. The CDR3 nucleotides read TGTGCCAGCTCCCAAACGCCCGAGGGTTTGGGCTATGGCTACACCTTC.

This clone was seen a single time. The chain couples TRBV9 to TRBJ1-4, with 10 bases aligning to TRBD1. This CDR3 spans 13 amino acids. Germline trimming cut 3 bases from V and 7 bases from J; bases unmatched to any gene: 0. CDR1 and CDR2 (germline): SGDLS, YYNGEE. DNA of the CDR3: TGTGCCAGCAGCGGGACAGGGGGTGAAAAACTGTTTTTT. Its protein product is CASSGTGGEKLFF.

The chain employs TRBV5-4 and TRBJ1-1; TRBD1 matches 7 bases. With V trimmed by 4 bases and J by 0 bases, 3 bases remained unmatched. The CDR3 is made up of 14 amino acids. The germline gives CDR1 SGHNT, CDR2 YYREEE (reference sequence). CDR3 nucleotides: TGTGCCAGCAGCATGACAGGGCTGAACACTGAAGCTTTCTTT. As protein: CASSMTGLNTEAFF.

The chain couples TRBV30 to TRBJ2-1, with D maybe TRBD1 (6 bases). The CDR3 contains 14 residues. CDR1 GTSNPN and CDR2 SVGIG come from the germline V gene (reference sequence). Between the trimmed V and J ends, which lost 2 bases and 1 base, there was a span of 9 bases. CDR3 bases: TGTGCCTGGAGTAGTGACAGGTCCTACAATGAGCAGTTCTTC. Protein: CAWSSDRSYNEQFF.

The rearrangement links TRBV5-1 to TRBJ2-1, with TRBD1 identical over 7 bases. The CDR3 extends over 15 amino acids. The V and J ends lost 3 bases and 7 bases, in that order; junction bases with no gene match: 10. The germline gives CDR1 SGHRS, CDR2 YFSETQ. The CDR3 DNA follows: TGCGCCAGCAGCTCGGAACGACAGGGAAGGAATGAGCAGTTCTTC. Translating gives CASSSERQGRNEQFF.

This chain links TRBV18 with TRBJ1-6; 10 bases line up with TRBD1. V lost 4 bases to trimming and J lost 6 bases; unmatched junction nucleotides: 6. Germline assignment: CDR1 KGHSH and CDR2 LQKENI. This CDR3 contains 16 residues. CDR3 region: CASSQGQGSSNSPLHF. CDR3 coding DNA: TGTGCCAGCTCACAGGGACAGGGGTCGAGTAATTCACCCCTCCACTTT.

The chain has TRBV28 and TRBJ1-2; 8 bases are a match to TRBD1. The CDR3 is made up of 16 amino acids. V lost 8 bases to trimming and J lost 2 bases; unmatched junction nucleotides: 13. CDR1 is MDHEN, CDR2 SYDVKM, per germline. For the CDR3, the DNA is TGTGCCAGCGTTCCGGCAGGGGGCTTGAAAAACTATGGCTACACCTTC. The encoded protein is CASVPAGGLKNYGYTF.

The genes are TRBV4-1 and TRBJ2-3; weak D call: TRBD2 (6 bases). This CDR3 has 15 amino acids. V lost 6 bases to trimming and J lost 4 bases, with 17 bases between them. The germline V gene encodes CDR1 MGHRA and CDR2 YSYEKL. The CDR3 nucleotides read TGCGCCAGCAGTCACTATGGCGGGGTTTCAGATACGCAGTATTTT. Protein sequence: CASSHYGGVSDTQYF.

The V gene is TRBV15, the J gene TRBJ1-3, with no clear D. This CDR3 spans 15 amino acids. The V gene lost 4 bases and the J gene lost 0 bases, with 10 bases spanning the gap. The V gene's germline CDR1 is LNHNV and CDR2 YYDKDF (reference sequence). In nucleotides, the CDR3 is TGTGCCACCAGCATCGAGATTCGCTCTGGAAACACCATATATTTT. It encodes CATSIEIRSGNTIYF. Variable domain in full (rest from reference TRBV15 and TRBJ1-3): DAMVIQNPRYQVTQFGKPVTLSCSQTLNHNVMYWYQQKSSQAPKLLFHYYDKDFNNEADTPDNFQSRRPNTSFCFLDIRSPGLGDTAMYLCATSIEIRSGNTIYFGEGSWLTVV.

This clone was observed a single time. The chain couples TRBV10-1 to TRBJ2-3; possible D gene TRBD1, 5 bases. Looked up from germline, CDR1 is WNHNN and CDR2 is SYGVQD (reference sequence). This CDR3 has 15 residues. V lost 6 bases to trimming and J lost 4 bases, with 17 bases between them. The CDR3 DNA reads TGCGCCAGCAGCCCTATGGGGCCCATCGCAGATACGCAGTATTTT. It specifies CASSPMGPIADTQYF.

The rearrangement joins TRBV6-5 to TRBJ1-1; weak D call: TRBD1 (6 bases). Trimming removed 0 bases from V and 9 bases from J, with 14 bases in between. The CDR3 extends over 14 amino acids. From germline, CDR1 is MNHEY and CDR2 SVGAGI. As DNA, the CDR3 is TGTGCCAGCAGTTACTCGCTTGTCGGGGGGCAAGCTTTCTTT. It yields the protein CASSYSLVGGQAFF.

J is TRBJ1-2 and V is TRBV7-2; weak D call: TRBD1 (5 bases). V lost 4 bases to trimming and J lost 4 bases, with 16 bases between them. The CDR3 loop spans 15 amino acids. The germline CDR1 and CDR2 sequences are SGHTA and FQGNSA. The CDR3 DNA is TGTGCCAGCAGCTGGGGGGTGGGGCTAGGCTATGGCTACACCTTC. Translation: CASSWGVGLGYGYTF.

V usage is TRBV6-5 and J usage is TRBJ1-4, with 11 bases matching TRBD1. Germline V gives CDR1 MNHEY, CDR2 SVGAGI. The V segment lost 6 bases and the J segment 13 bases; nucleotides outside the gene matches: 7. This CDR3 has 13 residues. In DNA form, the CDR3 reads TGTGCCAGCAGCGGGACAGGGGGACTAGGACTGTTTTTT. Encoded protein: CASSGTGGLGLFF.

The chain carries TRBV6-5 and TRBJ1-2; the D gene is possibly TRBD1 (5 bases). Germline V gene sequence: CDR1 MNHEY, CDR2 SVGAGI. Trimming took off 5 bases at V and 4 bases at J, with 17 bases between the two ends. This CDR3 has 15 amino acids. The CDR3: CASSTRGDFSYGYTF. CDR3 nucleotide sequence: TGTGCCAGCAGTACCCGGGGGGATTTCAGCTATGGCTACACCTTC.

The chain joins TRBV12-5 to TRBJ2-1; D may be TRBD1 (5 bases). This CDR3 has 15 residues. The germline CDR1 and CDR2 sequences are LGHNT and FRNRAP. Trimming took off 9 bases at V and 0 bases at J, with 15 bases between the two ends. This CDR3 is CASAQGESSYNEQFF. In DNA form, the CDR3 reads TGTGCTAGCGCCCAGGGTGAGAGCTCCTACAATGAGCAGTTCTTC. Using reference TRBV12-5 and TRBJ2-1 for the parts outside the CDR3, the full variable domain is DARVTQTPRHKVTEMGQEVTMRCQPILGHNTVFWYRQTMMQGLELLAYFRNRAPLDDSGMPKDRFSAEMPDATLATLKIQPSEPRDSAVYFCASAQGESSYNEQFFGPGTRLTVL.

This sequence joins TRBV3-1 (or the pseudogene TRBV3-2) and TRBJ1-2, with a weak D call TRBD1 (5 bases). There are 14 residues in the CDR3. Germline CDR1 reads LGHDT; CDR2 reads YNNKEL (reference sequence). The V end was cut by 1 base, the J end by 7 bases, with 13 bases between. This CDR3 is CASSQGPGVFGYTF. CDR3 in DNA: TGTGCCAGCAGCCAAGGCCCGGGGGTGTTTGGCTACACCTTC.

V usage is TRBV6-4 and J usage is TRBJ2-1, with D tentatively TRBD2 (5 bases). The ends were cut back, 5 bases at V and 3 bases at J, with 11 bases in the middle. The CDR3 covers 14 residues. In germline, CDR1 is MRHNA, CDR2 SNTAGT. The CDR3 sequence is CASSNRGVYNEQFF. CDR3 DNA sequence: TGTGCCAGCAGTAACCGGGGAGTCTACAATGAGCAGTTCTTC.

Only one count was recorded for this clone. At one of its ends the junction is not consistent with the germline gene, which may arise from a read error. The rearrangement joins TRBV7-7 to TRBJ2-1; 8 bases map to TRBD1. This CDR3 region has 17 residues. In germline, CDR1 is SSHAT, CDR2 FNYEAQ (reference sequence). The CDR3 loop reads CASTPPFFRGRSNEQFF. The CDR3, as DNA: TGTGCTAGCACCCCCCCTTTTTTCAGGGGGCGATCAAATGAGCAGTTCTTC.

The CDR3 reads CAISQGDTEAFF. The CDR3 nucleotides read TGTGCCATCAGCCAGGGGGACACTGAAGCTTTCTTT. V gene TRBV10-3 combines with J gene TRBJ1-1; TRBD1 matches 7 bases. The CDR3 extends over 12 amino acids. V shed 6 bases, J shed 3 bases, and the junction held 1 base outside the gene matches. Per the germline V gene, CDR1 is ENHRY and CDR2 is SYGVKD.

The chain combines TRBV18 with TRBJ2-3; TRBD1 matches 7 bases. V shed 8 bases, J shed 0 bases, and the junction held 5 bases outside the gene matches. Germline CDR1 KGHSH, CDR2 LQKENI. The CDR3 has 14 amino acids. The CDR3 DNA reads as TGTGCCAGCAAAGGGGGACAGAGCACAGATACGCAGTATTTT. Its translation: CASKGGQSTDTQYF.

This chain uses TRBV11-2 with TRBJ1-6; D ambiguous. Between the trimmed V and J ends, which lost 5 bases and 7 bases, there was a span of 9 bases. Germline CDR1 is SGHAT and CDR2 is FQNNGV. This CDR3 comprises 13 residues. CDR3 in DNA: TGTGCCAGCAGCCATCCACAGAATTCACCCCTCCACTTT. This translates into CASSHPQNSPLHF.